This TCR beta chain was sequenced during a study of cytomegalovirus exposure and HLA in healthy donors. Study-wide results and caveats: HLA alleles showed associations with 16,951 TCR beta sequences in a later analysis, at a 0.05 false discovery rate. The number of N-insertions in an Asian-associated ancestry cluster was reportedly below the 666-donor mean in a later analysis.

Germline CDR1 is SGDLS and CDR2 is YYNGEE. This CDR3 spans 15 amino acids. V was pared by 4 bases and J by 4 bases, with 8 bases of the junction left unmatched. As regards this clone: What it recognizes is unknown.

Vbeta (60) and Jbeta (13) primers were used in the PCR. The table came from immunoSEQ multiplex PCR; TCRdb's copy has only in-frame clones and leaves some out. The data contain some 150,000 clones, about 80% of them seen just once; the ten biggest clones take up approximately 5.1%. This chain links TRBV9 with TRBJ1-2; TRBD1 agrees at 9 bases. The sample was PBMCs. The TCR sequence derives from a male donor in good health and CMV-seronegative. The CDR3 DNA reads as TGTGCCAGCAGCTATCTAGGGACAGGGATCTATGGCTACACCTTC. It yields the protein CASSYLGTGIYGYTF.